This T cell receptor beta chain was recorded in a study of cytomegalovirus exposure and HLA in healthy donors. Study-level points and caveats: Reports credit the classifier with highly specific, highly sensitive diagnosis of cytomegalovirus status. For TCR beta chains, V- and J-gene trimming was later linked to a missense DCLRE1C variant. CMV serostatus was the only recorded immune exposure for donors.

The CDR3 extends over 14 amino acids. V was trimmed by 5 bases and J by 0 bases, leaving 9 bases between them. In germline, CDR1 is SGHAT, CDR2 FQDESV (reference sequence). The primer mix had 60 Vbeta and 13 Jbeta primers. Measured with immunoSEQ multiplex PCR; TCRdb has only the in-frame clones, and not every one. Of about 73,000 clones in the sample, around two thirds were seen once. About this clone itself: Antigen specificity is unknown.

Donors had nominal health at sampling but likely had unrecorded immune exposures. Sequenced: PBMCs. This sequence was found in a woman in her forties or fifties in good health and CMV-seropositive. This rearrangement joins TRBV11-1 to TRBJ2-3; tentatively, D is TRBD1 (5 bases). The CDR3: CASSPDTSTDTQYF. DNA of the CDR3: TGTGCCAGCAGCCCGGACACTAGCACAGATACGCAGTATTTT.